This T cell receptor (beta chain) was sequenced for a study of T cells in Graves' hyperthyroidism and ophthalmopathy. This CDR3 has 14 residues. Losses at the gene ends were 1 base for V and 4 bases for J; bases not matched to a gene: 4. Germline lookup yields CDR1 SGDLS and CDR2 YYNGEE. The source material, RNA transcripts, was used to amplify TCR beta CDR3 regions. An initial round of RT-PCR targeting the TCR CDR3 relied on the HTBI primer set. Using its own MiXCR run on the multiplex PCR reads, TCRdb lists one record per CDR3 protein. The table includes 130,000 or so distinct CDR3 sequences, over 20% detected once. Uncontrolled infections, other autoimmune diseases, pregnancy or lactation led to exclusion of patients. Each diagnosis drew on symptoms, thyroxine, TRAb, thyroid ultrasound and orbital computed tomography findings. Isolation of PBMCs was performed on around 9.4 ml fresh peripheral blood.

The gene calls are TRBV9 and TRBJ2-7, with 8 bases fitting TRBD1. Sequencing was done on a sample of blood. The receptor comes from a woman aged 45-65 years with Graves' hyperthyroidism that later progressed to Graves' ophthalmopathy. CDR3 residues: CASSVNYRGYEQYF. CDR3 bases: TGTGCCAGCAGCGTAAATTACAGGGGGTACGAGCAGTACTTC.